A selection of T cell receptor beta chains follows, all from one sample in a study of graft-versus-host responses after intestinal transplantation. Sequenced by immunoSEQ multiplex PCR; TCRdb stores in-frame clones only, minus some. The sample lists approximately 90,000 clones, 80% to 95% occurring once. No antigens are known for them. The sequencing used unstimulated CD8+ T cells sorted from spleen or lymph node cells, collected before intestinal transplant. The receptors originated from a human donor who received an intestinal transplant. The CDR3 runs from the conserved cysteine through the conserved F or W. D genes are given only for firm matches. Size tells how often a clone was seen (once, few, many) or the class of an expanded clone, and some rows leave it out.

d_call | clone_size | cdr3_length | j_call | v_call | cdr3_nt | cdr3_aa
NA | few | 12 | TRBJ2-5 | TRBV6-5 | TGTGCCAGCAGTTACGGCGGGGAGACCCAGTACTTC | CASSYGGETQYF
NA | NA | 13 | TRBJ2-7 | TRBV4-1 | TGCGCCAGCAGCCACCCTTGGGTGCGAGAGCAGTACTTC | CASSHPWVREQYF
TRBD1 | NA | 15 | TRBJ2-1 | TRBV9 | TGTGCCAGCAGCGTAGTCGGGACAGGGTGGAATGAGCAGTTCTTC | CASSVVGTGWNEQFF
TRBD1 | NA | 16 | TRBJ2-1 | TRBV4-1 | TGCGCCAGCAGCCAAGTCGGGGACAGGGCTCTCAATGAGCAGTTCTTC | CASSQVGDRALNEQFF
NA | NA | 16 | TRBJ1-3 | TRBV6-6 | TGTGCCAGCAGTTCCAACCCCAGGTTCTCTGGAAACACCATATATTTT | CASSSNPRFSGNTIYF
NA | NA | 14 | TRBJ1-6 | TRBV7-9 | TGTGCCAGCAGCTCGGACAGAAGTAATTCACCCCTCCACTTT | CASSSDRSNSPLHF
TRBD1 | NA | 14 | TRBJ1-1 | TRBV7-3 | TGTGCCAGCAGCTTAACGGGGGGACAGACTGAAGCTTTCTTT | CASSLTGGQTEAFF
TRBD2 | NA | 15 | TRBJ2-5 | TRBV25-1 | TGTGCCAGCAGTGAACGCGGGGGGGCGCGGGAGACCCAGTACTTC | CASSERGGARETQYF
NA | NA | 11 | TRBJ2-7 | TRBV20-1 | TGCAGTGCGAGCCGAAGCCCCGGGCAGTACTTC | CSASRSPGQYF
TRBD1 | NA | 15 | TRBJ1-1 | TRBV29-1 | TGCAGCGTTGAAGAGGACAGGTCTCATGGCACTGAAGCTTTCTTT | CSVEEDRSHGTEAFF
NA | NA | 14 | TRBJ1-6 | TRBV13 | TGTGCCAGCAGCTTAGAAGGGGATAATTCACCCCTCCACTTT | CASSLEGDNSPLHF
NA | NA | 16 | TRBJ2-5 | TRBV13 | TGTGCCAGCAGCTCCCAGAAAATACTAGCACCGGAGACCCAGTACTTC | CASSSQKILAPETQYF
NA | NA | 15 | TRBJ1-2 | TRBV7-4 | TGTGCCAGCAGCAAAGAACTCGCAGGGAACTATGGCTACACCTTC | CASSKELAGNYGYTF
NA | NA | 15 | TRBJ1-3 | TRBV19 | TGTGCCAGTAGTATAAGGTTCTCAGGTGGAAACACCATATATTTT | CASSIRFSGGNTIYF
NA | NA | 14 | TRBJ2-5 | TRBV11-2 | TGTGCCAGCAGCTCTTGGACGGTCCAAGAGACCCAGTACTTC | CASSSWTVQETQYF
NA | NA | 12 | TRBJ2-1 | TRBV11-2 | TGTGCCAGCAGCTTTGGGCGGGTCGGGCAGTTCTTC | CASSFGRVGQFF
NA | NA | 15 | TRBJ2-3 | TRBV21-1 | TGTGCCAGCAGCGGAATTAGCGGTCACACAGATACGCAGTATTTT | CASSGISGHTDTQYF
NA | once | 15 | TRBJ1-1 | TRBV19 | TGTGCCAGTACTCCGATACCAGGGAATGTGGCTGAAGCTTTCTTT | CASTPIPGNVAEAFF
TRBD1 | NA | 18 | TRBJ1-2 | TRBV10-3 | TGTGCCATCAGTGAGTCTTTCTATAAGGACAGGCTCCGGGGTGGCTACACCTTC | CAISESFYKDRLRGGYTF
NA | NA | 15 | TRBJ2-2 | TRBV6-6 | TGTGCCAGCAGTATTTGGACAAGACCGAACGGGGAGCTGTTTTTT | CASSIWTRPNGELFF
NA | once | 13 | TRBJ2-7 | TRBV7-6 | TGTGCCAGCAGCCCGACAATTTCTTACGAGCAGTACTTC | CASSPTISYEQYF
TRBD2 | once | 16 | TRBJ2-7 | TRBV9 | TGTGCCAGCAGCGTTAGGACTAGCGGGAGTCTCTACGAGCAGTACTTC | CASSVRTSGSLYEQYF
NA | NA | 12 | TRBJ2-7 | TRBV4-2 | TGTGCCAGCAGCCCATCCTCCTACGAGCAGTACTTC | CASSPSSYEQYF
NA | once | 15 | TRBJ1-1 | TRBV10-3 | TGTGCCATCAGTGAGGCACAAGTCCTGAACACTGAAGCTTTCTTT | CAISEAQVLNTEAFF
NA | once | 15 | TRBJ2-7 | TRBV7-9 | TGTGCCAGCAGCTTAACGGGCAGCAGCTCCTACGAGCAGTACTTC | CASSLTGSSSYEQYF
NA | few | 13 | TRBJ2-7 | TRBV6-1 | TGTGCCAGCTCTGCAGGGACTTTCCACGAGCAGTACTTC | CASSAGTFHEQYF
TRBD1 | few | 15 | TRBJ2-2 | TRBV6-4 | TGTGCCAGCAGTGACGGGACAGGGGGCACCGGGGAGCTGTTTTTT | CASSDGTGGTGELFF
NA | NA | 11 | TRBJ2-1 | TRBV20-1 | TGCAGTGCTAGTTGGTACAATGAGCAGTTCTTC | CSASWYNEQFF
TRBD1 | NA | 14 | TRBJ1-1 | TRBV7-9 | TGTGCCAGCAGCTTGGTAGGGGGCCTGGAGGAAGCTTTCTTT | CASSLVGGLEEAFF
NA | NA | 12 | TRBJ1-2 | TRBV2 | TGTGCCAGCAGTCCAGGGACTTATGGCTACACCTTC | CASSPGTYGYTF
NA | NA | 13 | TRBJ1-6 | TRBV13 | TGTGCCAGCAGCTTAGCTGATAATTCACCCCTCCACTTT | CASSLADNSPLHF
NA | NA | 15 | TRBJ1-2 | TRBV6-5 | TGTGCCAGCAGTGCGACAGAAAGAATGAACTATGGCTACACCTTC | CASSATERMNYGYTF
NA | NA | 14 | TRBJ2-7 | TRBV18 | TGTGCCAGCTCACCATACAGGTTCAGGGTACGTCCGTACTTC | CASSPYRFRVRPYF
NA | NA | 14 | TRBJ1-5 | TRBV5-3 | TGTGCCAGAAGTTACCGGGCCCCTGAGGGGCCCCAGCATTTT | CARSYRAPEGPQHF
NA | once | 14 | TRBJ2-5 | TRBV5-4 | TGTGCCAGCAGCTTGTTAGAGAAGATGGGGACCCAGTACTTC | CASSLLEKMGTQYF
NA | NA | 14 | TRBJ2-7 | TRBV10-3 | TGTGCCATCAGTGAGCTTCAGGGTACCTACGAGCAGTACTTC | CAISELQGTYEQYF
TRBD2 | NA | 17 | TRBJ2-1 | TRBV7-6 | TGTGCCAGCAGCCTGAGCCCAAGCGGGGGGGACCCATATGAGCAGTTCTTC | CASSLSPSGGDPYEQFF